This is a list of T cell receptor beta chains from one sample in a study of T cell clonotyping in hematopoietic cell transplantation. Generated by immunoSEQ multiplex PCR, the TCRdb table keeps only in-frame clones and is missing some. This sample has about 45,000 clones, with roughly 94% found just once. Sequencing was carried out using peripheral blood mononuclear cells. These TCRs come from a woman aged 45-60 years in good health. Some clones in this sample may be carry-over from other donors' samples. The conserved cysteine and the conserved F or W are not part of the CDR3 here. A D gene is named only where the DNA matches it firmly.

v_gene	d_gene	j_gene	CDR3aa
TRBV5-4	TRBD2	TRBJ2-5	ASSYTSGEETQY
TRBV6-1	NA	TRBJ2-6	ASSEEGTGANVLT
TRBV19	NA	TRBJ1-1	ASSPTPNTEAF
TRBV4-2	TRBD2	TRBJ2-1	ASSQDELAGASYNEQF
TRBV19	TRBD1	TRBJ1-6	ASRSRQGGNSPLH
TRBV19	NA	TRBJ1-4	ASRGVPDNEKLF
TRBV9	NA	TRBJ1-3	ASSEGVSGNTIY
TRBV30	TRBD2	TRBJ2-1	AWGDASGGGNEQF
TRBV28	NA	TRBJ1-3	ASSRVPGNTIY
TRBV7-2	NA	TRBJ2-3	ASSFGREDTQY
TRBV6-5	NA	TRBJ1-6	ASSYSNSPLH
TRBV18	TRBD1	TRBJ1-2	ASSLGDSYGYT
TRBV29-1	NA	TRBJ1-1	SGRRENTEAF
TRBV29-1	NA	TRBJ2-1	SGVATIGQF
TRBV30	NA	TRBJ1-1	AWKRGGTEAF
TRBV11-3	NA	TRBJ2-1	ASSLAGIGEYNEQF
TRBV7-9	NA	TRBJ2-5	ASSFQETQY
TRBV6-1	NA	TRBJ2-7	ASSEAGGVDRGEQY
TRBV5-4	NA	TRBJ1-2	ASSFRRAIANYGYT
TRBV4-2	TRBD2	TRBJ2-7	ASSQESGTRTEQY
TRBV9	NA	TRBJ2-3	ASSVATAEVTDTQY
TRBV7-8	NA	TRBJ1-2	ASSEGRLDYGYT
TRBV11-2	NA	TRBJ1-4	ASTKNLEMGRNEKLF
TRBV7-2	NA	TRBJ2-2	ASSLTPNNLNTGELF
TRBV7-3	TRBD1	TRBJ2-1	ASSPQTGDEQF
TRBV2	NA	TRBJ1-4	ASSGVRGQAELF
TRBV6-1	TRBD1	TRBJ2-7	ASSEVPGQGEDEQY
TRBV11-3	TRBD1	TRBJ2-5	ASSLGQGAVETQY
TRBV25-1	NA	TRBJ1-4	ASTDTGTNEKLF
TRBV5-1	NA	TRBJ1-1	ASSPGALNTEAF
TRBV7-8	NA	TRBJ1-1	ASSFGTTGNTEAF
TRBV20-1	NA	TRBJ1-2	SASNYGYT
TRBV7-8	NA	TRBJ2-2	ASSFYGGNTGELF
TRBV5-8	TRBD1	TRBJ2-7	ASSFPGTGGSYEQY
TRBV19	NA	TRBJ1-5	ASSIGGRQPQH
TRBV2	NA	TRBJ1-4	ASILDLGEKLF
TRBV6-1	NA	TRBJ1-1	ASSAGYGPTMNTEAF
TRBV11-3	NA	TRBJ2-2	ASAPDSSGELF